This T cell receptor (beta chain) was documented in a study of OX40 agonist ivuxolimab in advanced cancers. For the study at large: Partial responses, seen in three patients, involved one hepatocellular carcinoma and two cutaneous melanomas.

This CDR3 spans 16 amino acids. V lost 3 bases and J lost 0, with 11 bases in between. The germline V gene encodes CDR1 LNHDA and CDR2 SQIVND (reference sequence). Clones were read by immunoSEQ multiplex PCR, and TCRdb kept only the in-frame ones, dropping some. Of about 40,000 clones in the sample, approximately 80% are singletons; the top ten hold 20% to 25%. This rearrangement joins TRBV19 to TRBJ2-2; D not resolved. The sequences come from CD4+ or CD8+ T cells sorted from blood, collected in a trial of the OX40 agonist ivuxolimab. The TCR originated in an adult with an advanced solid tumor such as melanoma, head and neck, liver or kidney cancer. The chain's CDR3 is CASSIMLGTNTGELFF. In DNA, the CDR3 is TGTGCCAGTAGTATCATGCTGGGGACGAACACCGGGGAGCTGTTTTTT.